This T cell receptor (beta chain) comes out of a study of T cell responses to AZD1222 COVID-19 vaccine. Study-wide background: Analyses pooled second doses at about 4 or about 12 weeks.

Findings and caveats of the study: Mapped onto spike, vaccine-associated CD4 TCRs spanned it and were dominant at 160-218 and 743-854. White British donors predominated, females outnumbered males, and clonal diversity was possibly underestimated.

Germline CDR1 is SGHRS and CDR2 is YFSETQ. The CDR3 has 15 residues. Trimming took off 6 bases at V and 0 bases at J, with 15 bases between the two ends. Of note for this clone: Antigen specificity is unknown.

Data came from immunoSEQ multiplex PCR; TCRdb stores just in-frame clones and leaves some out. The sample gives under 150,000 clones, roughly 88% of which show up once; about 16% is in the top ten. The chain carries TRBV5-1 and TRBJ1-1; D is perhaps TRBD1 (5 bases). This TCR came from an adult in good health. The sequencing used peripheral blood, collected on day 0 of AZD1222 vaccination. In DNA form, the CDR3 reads TGCGCCAGCAACCCGAGGGGAACCCTGAACACTGAAGCTTTCTTT. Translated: CASNPRGTLNTEAFF.